The rows below give T cell receptor beta chains drawn from one sample of a study of T cell responses to AZD1222 COVID-19 vaccine. Generated by immunoSEQ multiplex PCR, the TCRdb table keeps only in-frame clones and is missing some. This table has about 140,000 clones, more than 70% appearing once. The sequencing here drew on peripheral blood, taken on day 0 of AZD1222 vaccination. The receptors originated from an adult in good health. CDR3s leave out the opening cysteine and the closing phenylalanine or tryptophan. Clone size is not always given. Where it is, it says once, few, many or a class for expanded clones.

>NA|TRBV5-1
ASRLNTDTQY
>NA|TRBV4-2
ASSQDGGPPYEQY
>once|TRBV4-1
ASSQNQQGVYEQY
>NA|TRBV4-2
ASSQALRDRASYEQY
>NA|TRBV19
ASSIDHLVTTEQY
>NA|TRBV6-2/TRBV6-3
ASSFRGLLNTEAF
>NA|TRBV28
ASSLRAGGSYEQY
>NA|TRBV5-4
ASSLTNSPLH
>NA|TRBV9
ASTYPPQGLDGYT
>NA|TRBV5-8
ASSLPNRGGEAF
>NA|TRBV6-6
ASSPLQGIPLNTGELF
>NA|TRBV11-2
ASSFSPGTAYEQY
>NA|TRBV13
ASSLGIRPTTEAF
>NA|TRBV4-3
ASSQERRGDYGYT
>NA|TRBV6-5
ARAGTLSNYGYT
>NA|TRBV19
ASRTAYNEQF
>NA|TRBV9
ASSVDGGAQETQY
>NA|TRBV7-9
ASSLGGSYGYT
>few|TRBV4-2
ASSGEQGSGANVLT
>NA|TRBV19
ASSPRQGAYEQY
>NA|TRBV19
ASSATIALGHQSTDTQY
>NA|TRBV19
ASTPTGDSYNSPLH
>NA|TRBV27
ASSLRQGVSYEQY
>once|TRBV3-1/TRBV3-2
ASSLLPHQPQH
>NA|TRBV18
ASAEGYEQF
>NA|TRBV7-9
ASSLARTGGSDTEAF
>NA|TRBV5-6
ASSWGQVGTDTQY
>once|TRBV7-3
ASSSRGWNTEAF
>NA|TRBV7-2
ASSPGLNTGELF
>NA|TRBV13
ASSSRGSLEQF
>NA|TRBV5-8
ASAVVEEKLF
>NA|TRBV2
ASREGQGYGYT
>NA|TRBV4-2
ASSPVGMGTNEKLF
>once|TRBV27
ASRSIRDRTYGYT
>once|TRBV7-2
ASSFRRDNYEQY
>NA|TRBV27
ASSFGTGFPGYT
>NA|TRBV18
ASSQTFIKYEQF
>NA|TRBV19
ASSIDRGRTSPLH
>NA|TRBV28
ASSLMTSGGYQETQY
>NA|TRBV5-1
ASSLGGQGARGYT
>NA|TRBV2
ASSGQAGISPLH
>NA|TRBV7-9
ASLILGTDTQY
>NA|TRBV6-5
ASSYRPGTSIGELF
>NA|TRBV5-1
ASSLVPGQEKLF
>once|TRBV4-3
ASSQDGEATEAF
>few|TRBV18
ASSQREGYNEQF
>NA|TRBV6-5
ASSLRGLGETQY
>NA|TRBV19
ASSHGTYNYEQY
>NA|TRBV7-2
ATRHASGNTIY
>NA|TRBV28
ASSHQGLAGGSYEQY
>NA|TRBV7-9
ASSGYTGTYGYT
>NA|TRBV13
ASSAVRAEDTQY
>NA|TRBV5-1
ASSLVQGVASPLH
>NA|TRBV29-1
SGGRMNTEAF
>NA|TRBV4-1
ASSPLLQGGGQPQH
>NA|TRBV6-1
ASSELSGVNSNQPQH
>NA|TRBV19
ASTRTGPGSNQPQH
>NA|TRBV19
ASSLTGTSPYEQY